A selection of T cell receptor beta chains follows, all from one sample in a study of cytomegalovirus exposure and HLA in healthy donors. Assay used: immunoSEQ multiplex PCR; TCRdb lists only in-frame clones, some missing. Of 200,000 to 250,000 clones listed, 70% to 85% were seen once; the top ten hold 0.2% to 0.25%. Sequenced input: PBMCs. Every receptor here comes from a girl aged 2 to 10 in good health and CMV-seronegative. The CDR3 runs from the conserved cysteine through the conserved F or W. D genes are given only for firm matches. Not every row has a clone size; where given, it reads once, few, many or a size class.

>-|-|TRBV11-2|TRBJ2-7
CASSAKPGRGKLDTYEQYF
TGTGCCAGCAGCGCCAAACCGGGTCGAGGGAAATTAGACACCTACGAGCAGTACTTC
>-|-|TRBV9|TRBJ1-3
CASSVDYSGNTIYF
TGTGCCAGCAGCGTAGATTACTCTGGAAACACCATATATTTT
>-|-|TRBV5-8|TRBJ2-7
CASSRGDRRDEQYF
TGTGCCAGCAGCCGGGGGGACAGGCGTGACGAGCAGTACTTC
>-|-|TRBV9|TRBJ1-2
CASSVTPWDPAGDGYTF
TGTGCCAGCAGCGTAACACCTTGGGACCCGGCGGGAGATGGCTACACCTTC
>-|-|TRBV29-1|TRBJ2-3
CSVTKENRALGTQYF
TGCAGCGTTACAAAGGAGAACAGGGCCCTAGGTACGCAGTATTTT
>TRBD1|-|TRBV4-2|TRBJ2-3
CASSQDPGQGPDTQYF
TGTGCCAGCAGCCAAGATCCCGGACAGGGCCCAGATACGCAGTATTTT
>-|-|TRBV5-1|TRBJ2-7
CASSLRGYEQYF
TGCGCCAGCAGCTTGAGGGGCTACGAGCAGTACTTC
>TRBD1|-|TRBV4-1|TRBJ1-5
CASSQAPGQGGQPQHF
TGCGCCAGCAGCCAGGCGCCGGGACAGGGAGGTCAGCCCCAGCATTTT
>TRBD1|-|TRBV10-3|TRBJ1-6
CAISGAQGDNSPLHF
TGTGCCATCAGTGGGGCACAGGGGGATAATTCACCCCTCCACTTT
>-|-|TRBV7-6|TRBJ1-2
CASSLTGPPPITNYGYTF
TGTGCCAGCAGCTTAACAGGGCCACCACCTATTACTAACTATGGCTACACCTTC
>-|-|TRBV18|TRBJ2-5
CASSPPAETQYF
TGTGCCAGCTCACCACCGGCCGAGACCCAGTACTTC
>TRBD2|-|TRBV30|TRBJ2-2
CAWSGLARSGELFF
TGTGCCTGGAGCGGACTAGCAAGGTCCGGGGAGCTGTTTTTT
>-|-|TRBV19|TRBJ1-1
CASSMRRSANTEAFF
TGTGCCAGTAGTATGAGGAGGTCGGCGAACACTGAAGCTTTCTTT
>TRBD1|-|TRBV5-6|TRBJ1-2
CASSNTPRGQGYGYTF
TGTGCCAGCAGCAATACACCCAGGGGGCAAGGCTATGGCTACACCTTC
>-|once|TRBV6-5|TRBJ2-7
CASSYSLGLATYEQYF
TGTGCCAGCAGTTACTCCTTAGGTCTAGCTACCTACGAGCAGTACTTC
>-|-|TRBV27|TRBJ1-1
CVAGAKMNTEAFF
TGTGTCGCGGGCGCCAAGATGAACACTGAAGCTTTCTTT
>TRBD1|-|TRBV27|TRBJ2-4
CASNPRPRAGGLAKNIQYF
TGTGCCAGCAATCCCCGGCCTCGGGCAGGGGGATTAGCCAAAAACATTCAGTACTTC
>TRBD1|-|TRBV27|TRBJ1-2
CATRPGGLRDGYTF
TGTGCCACCAGACCAGGGGGTCTAAGGGATGGCTACACCTTC
>-|-|TRBV7-9|TRBJ1-3
CASSSRAGNTIYF
TGTGCCAGCAGCTCCAGGGCTGGAAACACCATATATTTT
>-|-|TRBV30|TRBJ1-2
CAGDINYGYTF
TGTGCCGGGGACATCAACTATGGCTACACCTTC
>-|-|TRBV23-1|TRBJ1-6
CASSQSKQGGSPLHF
TGCGCCAGCAGTCAATCGAAGCAAGGCGGTTCACCCCTCCACTTT
>TRBD2|few|TRBV14|TRBJ2-1
CASSRRLAGASYNEQFF
TGTGCCAGCAGCCGAAGACTAGCGGGGGCTTCCTACAATGAGCAGTTCTTC
>-|-|TRBV7-3|TRBJ1-2
CASSLEGTYGYTF
TGTGCCAGCAGCTTAGAGGGAACCTATGGCTACACCTTC
>TRBD1|few|TRBV5-4|TRBJ1-5
CASSLGQNQPQHF
TGTGCCAGCAGTTTGGGACAGAATCAGCCCCAGCATTTT
>TRBD1|-|TRBV4-2|TRBJ2-7
CASSLETGVYEQYF
TGTGCCAGCAGCCTAGAGACAGGGGTCTACGAGCAGTACTTC
>TRBD1|-|TRBV19|TRBJ2-7
CARGTGASYEQYF
TGTGCCAGAGGGACAGGGGCCTCCTACGAGCAGTACTTC
>-|-|TRBV9|TRBJ1-5
CASSVAGDSNQPQHF
TGTGCCAGCAGCGTAGCAGGGGATAGCAATCAGCCCCAGCATTTT
>-|-|TRBV30|TRBJ1-2
CAWSVSGIYGYTF
TGTGCCTGGAGTGTTTCAGGAATCTATGGCTACACCTTC
>-|-|TRBV7-6|TRBJ1-2
CASSLGGGGGYTF
TGTGCCAGCAGCTTAGGGGGAGGAGGTGGCTACACCTTC